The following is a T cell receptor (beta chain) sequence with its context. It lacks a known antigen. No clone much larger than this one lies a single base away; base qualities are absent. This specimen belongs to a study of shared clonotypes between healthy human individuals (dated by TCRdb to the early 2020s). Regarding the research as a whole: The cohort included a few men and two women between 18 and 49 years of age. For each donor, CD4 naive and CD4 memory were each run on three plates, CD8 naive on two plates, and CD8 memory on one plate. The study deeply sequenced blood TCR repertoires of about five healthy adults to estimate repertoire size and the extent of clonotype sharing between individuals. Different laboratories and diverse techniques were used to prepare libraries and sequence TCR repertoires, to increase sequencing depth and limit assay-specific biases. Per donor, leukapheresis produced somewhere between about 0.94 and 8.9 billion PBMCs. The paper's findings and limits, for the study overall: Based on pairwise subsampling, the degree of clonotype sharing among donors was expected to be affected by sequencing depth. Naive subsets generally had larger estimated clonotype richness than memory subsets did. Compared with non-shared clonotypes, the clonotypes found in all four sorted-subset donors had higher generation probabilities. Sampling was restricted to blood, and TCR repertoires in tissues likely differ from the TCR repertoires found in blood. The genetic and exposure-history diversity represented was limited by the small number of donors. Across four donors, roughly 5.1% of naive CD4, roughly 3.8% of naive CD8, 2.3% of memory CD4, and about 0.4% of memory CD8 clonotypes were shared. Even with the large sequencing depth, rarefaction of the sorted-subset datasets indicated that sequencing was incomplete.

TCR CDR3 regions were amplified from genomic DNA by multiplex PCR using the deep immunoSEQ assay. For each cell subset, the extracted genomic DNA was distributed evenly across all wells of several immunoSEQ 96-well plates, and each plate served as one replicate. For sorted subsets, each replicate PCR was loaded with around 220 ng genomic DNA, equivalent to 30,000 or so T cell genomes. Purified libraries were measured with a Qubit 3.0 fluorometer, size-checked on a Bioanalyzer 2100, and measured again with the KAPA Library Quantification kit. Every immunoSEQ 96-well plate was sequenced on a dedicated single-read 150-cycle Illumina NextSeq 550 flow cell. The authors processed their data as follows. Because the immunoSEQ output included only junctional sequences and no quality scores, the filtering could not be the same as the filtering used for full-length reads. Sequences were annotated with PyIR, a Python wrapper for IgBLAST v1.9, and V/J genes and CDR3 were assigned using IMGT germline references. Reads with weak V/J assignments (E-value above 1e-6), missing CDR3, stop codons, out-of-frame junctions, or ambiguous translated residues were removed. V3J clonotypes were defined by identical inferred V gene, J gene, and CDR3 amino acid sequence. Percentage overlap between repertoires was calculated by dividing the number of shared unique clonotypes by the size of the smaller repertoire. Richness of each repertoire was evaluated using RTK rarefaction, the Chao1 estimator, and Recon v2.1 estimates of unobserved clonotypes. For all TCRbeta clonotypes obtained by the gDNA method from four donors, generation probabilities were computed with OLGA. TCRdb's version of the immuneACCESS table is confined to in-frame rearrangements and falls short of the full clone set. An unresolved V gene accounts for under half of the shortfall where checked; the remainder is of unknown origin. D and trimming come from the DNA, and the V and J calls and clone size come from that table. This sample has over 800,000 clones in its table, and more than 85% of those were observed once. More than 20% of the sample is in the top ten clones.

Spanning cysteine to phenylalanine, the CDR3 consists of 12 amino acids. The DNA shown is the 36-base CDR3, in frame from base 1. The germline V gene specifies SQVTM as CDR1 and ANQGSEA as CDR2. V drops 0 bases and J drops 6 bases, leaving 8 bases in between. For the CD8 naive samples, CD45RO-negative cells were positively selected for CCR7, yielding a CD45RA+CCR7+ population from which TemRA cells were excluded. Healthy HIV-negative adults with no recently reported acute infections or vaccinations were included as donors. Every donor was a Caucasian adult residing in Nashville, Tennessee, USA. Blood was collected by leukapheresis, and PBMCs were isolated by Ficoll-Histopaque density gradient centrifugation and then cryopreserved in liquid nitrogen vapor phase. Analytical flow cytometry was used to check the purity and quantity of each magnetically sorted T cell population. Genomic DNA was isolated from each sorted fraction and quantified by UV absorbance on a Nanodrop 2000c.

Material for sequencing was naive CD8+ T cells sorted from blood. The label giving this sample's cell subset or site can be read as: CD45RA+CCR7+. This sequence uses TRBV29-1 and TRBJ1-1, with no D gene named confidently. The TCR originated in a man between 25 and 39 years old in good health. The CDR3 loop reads CSVEDAPPEAFF. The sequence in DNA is TGCAGCGTTGAAGATGCGCCTCCTGAAGCTTTCTTT.